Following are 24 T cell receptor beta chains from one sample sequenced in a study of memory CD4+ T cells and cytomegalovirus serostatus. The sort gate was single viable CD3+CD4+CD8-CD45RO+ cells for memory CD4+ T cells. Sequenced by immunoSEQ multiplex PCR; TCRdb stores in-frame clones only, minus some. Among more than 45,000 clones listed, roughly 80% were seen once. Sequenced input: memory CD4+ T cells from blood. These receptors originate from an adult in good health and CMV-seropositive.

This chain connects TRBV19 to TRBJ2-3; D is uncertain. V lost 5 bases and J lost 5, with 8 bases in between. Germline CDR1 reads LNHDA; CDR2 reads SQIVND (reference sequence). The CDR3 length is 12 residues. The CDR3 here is CASSFLEDTQYF. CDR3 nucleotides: TGTGCCAGTAGTTTTTTAGAAGATACGCAGTATTTT. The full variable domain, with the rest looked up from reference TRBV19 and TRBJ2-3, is DGGITQSPKYLFRKEGQNVTLSCEQNLNHDAMYWYRQDPGQGLRLIYYSQIVNDFQKGDIAEGYSVSREKKESFPLTVTSAQKNPTAFYLCASSFLEDTQYFGPGTRLTVL.

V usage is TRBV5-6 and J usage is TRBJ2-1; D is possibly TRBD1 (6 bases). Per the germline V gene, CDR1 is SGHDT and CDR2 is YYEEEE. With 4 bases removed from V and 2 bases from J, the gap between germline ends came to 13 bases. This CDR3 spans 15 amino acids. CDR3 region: CASSTRQEAYNEQFF. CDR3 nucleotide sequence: TGTGCCAGCAGCACCCGACAGGAGGCCTACAATGAGCAGTTCTTC. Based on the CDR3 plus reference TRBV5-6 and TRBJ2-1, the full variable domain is DAGVTQSPTHLIKTRGQQVTLRCSPKSGHDTVSWYQQALGQGPQFIFQYYEEEERQRGNFPDRFSGHQFPNYSSELNVNALLLGDSALYLCASSTRQEAYNEQFFGPGTRLTVL.

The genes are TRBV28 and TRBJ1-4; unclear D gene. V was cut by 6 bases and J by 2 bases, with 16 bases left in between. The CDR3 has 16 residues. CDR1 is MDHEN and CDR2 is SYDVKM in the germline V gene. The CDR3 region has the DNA TGTGCCAGCAGGGAGGTTCATGGTACCACTAATGAAAAACTGTTTTTT. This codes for CASREVHGTTNEKLFF. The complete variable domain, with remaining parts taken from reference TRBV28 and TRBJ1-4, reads DVKVTQSSRYLVKRTGEKVFLECVQDMDHENMFWYRQDPGLGLRLIYFSYDVKMKEKGDIPEGYSVSREKKERFSLILESASTNQTSMYLCASREVHGTTNEKLFFGSGTQLSVL.

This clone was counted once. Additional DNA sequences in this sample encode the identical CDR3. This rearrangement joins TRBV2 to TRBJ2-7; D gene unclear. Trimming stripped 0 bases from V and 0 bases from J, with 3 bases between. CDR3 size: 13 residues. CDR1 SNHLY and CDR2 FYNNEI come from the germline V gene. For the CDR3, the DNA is TGTGCCAGCAGTGAAGCGAGCTCCTACGAGCAGTACTTC. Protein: CASSEASSYEQYF.

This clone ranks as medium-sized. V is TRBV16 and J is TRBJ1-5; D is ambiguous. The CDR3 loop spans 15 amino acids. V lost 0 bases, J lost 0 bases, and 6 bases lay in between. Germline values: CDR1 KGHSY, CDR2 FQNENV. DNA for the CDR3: TGTGCCAGCAGCCAATCGGCCGATAGCAATCAGCCCCAGCATTTT. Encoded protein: CASSQSADSNQPQHF.

CDR3 DNA sequence: TGTGCCACCAGCAGCCCGAAGACAGGGGGAGGGGAAAAACTGTTTTTT. Translating gives CATSSPKTGGGEKLFF. This sequence joins TRBV15 and TRBJ1-4; 9 bases match TRBD1. The J segment lost 8 bases and the V segment lost 3 bases, leaving 10 bases of the junction unmatched. The V gene's germline CDR1 is LNHNV and CDR2 YYDKDF (reference sequence). This CDR3 spans 16 amino acids.

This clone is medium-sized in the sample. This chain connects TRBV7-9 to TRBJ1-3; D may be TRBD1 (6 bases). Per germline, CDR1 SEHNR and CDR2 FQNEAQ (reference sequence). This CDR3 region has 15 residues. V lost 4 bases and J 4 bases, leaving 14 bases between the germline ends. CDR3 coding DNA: TGTGCCAGCAGCTCCGGGACAAGGGAAGGAAACACCATATATTTT. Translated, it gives CASSSGTREGNTIYF.

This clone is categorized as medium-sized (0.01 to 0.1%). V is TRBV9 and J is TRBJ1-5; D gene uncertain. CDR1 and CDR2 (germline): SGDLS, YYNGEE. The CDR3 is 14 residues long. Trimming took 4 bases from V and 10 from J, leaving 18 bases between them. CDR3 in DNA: TGTGCCAGCAGCTCCCGGCCAACTGGGCAACCCCAGCATTTT. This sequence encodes CASSSRPTGQPQHF.

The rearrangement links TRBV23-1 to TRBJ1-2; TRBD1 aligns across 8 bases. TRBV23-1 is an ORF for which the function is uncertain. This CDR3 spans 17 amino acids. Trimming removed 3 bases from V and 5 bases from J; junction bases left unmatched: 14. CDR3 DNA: TGCGCCAGCAGTCAGGACAGGGAGAATAAATCGTTTTATGGCTACACCTTC. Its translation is CASSQDRENKSFYGYTF.

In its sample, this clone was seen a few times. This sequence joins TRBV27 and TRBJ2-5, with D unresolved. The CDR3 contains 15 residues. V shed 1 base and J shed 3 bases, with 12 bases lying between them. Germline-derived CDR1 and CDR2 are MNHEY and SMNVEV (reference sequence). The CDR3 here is CASSLYPLAEETQYF. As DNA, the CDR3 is TGTGCCAGCAGTTTATATCCCCTGGCAGAAGAGACCCAGTACTTC.

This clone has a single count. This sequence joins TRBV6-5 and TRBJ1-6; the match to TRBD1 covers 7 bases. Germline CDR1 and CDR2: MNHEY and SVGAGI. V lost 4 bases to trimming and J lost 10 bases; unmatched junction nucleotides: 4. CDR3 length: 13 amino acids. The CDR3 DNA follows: TGTGCCAGCAGTTGGACAGGTTTGTCACCCCTCCACTTT. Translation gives CASSWTGLSPLHF.

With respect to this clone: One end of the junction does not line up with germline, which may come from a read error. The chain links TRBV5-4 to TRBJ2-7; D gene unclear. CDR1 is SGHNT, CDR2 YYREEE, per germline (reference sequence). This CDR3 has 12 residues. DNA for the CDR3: TGTGCCAGCAGCTTGGCCGTAGGTCCCTGGGACTTC. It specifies CASSLAVGPWDF.

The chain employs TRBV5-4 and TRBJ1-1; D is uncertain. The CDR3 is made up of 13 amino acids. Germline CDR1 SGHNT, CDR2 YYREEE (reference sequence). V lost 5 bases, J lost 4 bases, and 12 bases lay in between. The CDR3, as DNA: TGTGCCAGCAGTTTAATTGATCGCACTGAAGCTTTCTTT. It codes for CASSLIDRTEAFF.

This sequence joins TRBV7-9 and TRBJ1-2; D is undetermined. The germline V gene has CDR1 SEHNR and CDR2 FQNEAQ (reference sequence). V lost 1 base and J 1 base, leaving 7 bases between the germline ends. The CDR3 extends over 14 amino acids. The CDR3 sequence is CASSLGTVNYGYTF. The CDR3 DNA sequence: TGTGCCAGCAGCTTAGGAACAGTTAACTATGGCTACACCTTC.

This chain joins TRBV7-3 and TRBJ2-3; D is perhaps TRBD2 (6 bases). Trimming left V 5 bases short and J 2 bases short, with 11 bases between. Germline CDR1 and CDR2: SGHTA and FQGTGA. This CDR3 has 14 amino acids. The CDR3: CASSLAGPTDTQYF. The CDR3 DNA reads TGTGCCAGCAGCCTCGCGGGGCCCACAGATACGCAGTATTTT.

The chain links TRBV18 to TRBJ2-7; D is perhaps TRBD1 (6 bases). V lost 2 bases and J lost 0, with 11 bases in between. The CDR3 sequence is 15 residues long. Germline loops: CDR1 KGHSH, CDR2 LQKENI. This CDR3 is CASSPLQGSSYEQYF. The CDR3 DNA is TGTGCCAGCTCACCATTACAGGGTAGCTCCTACGAGCAGTACTTC.

The DNA of the CDR3 is TGTGCCAGCAGCTTACTTCTGGGAGGTGGCTATGGCTACACCTTC. Translation gives CASSLLLGGGYGYTF. The chain employs TRBV7-9 and TRBJ1-2; D uncertain. Trimming left V 2 bases short and J 4 bases short, with 14 bases between. There are 15 residues in the CDR3. Germline V gives CDR1 SEHNR, CDR2 FQNEAQ (reference sequence).

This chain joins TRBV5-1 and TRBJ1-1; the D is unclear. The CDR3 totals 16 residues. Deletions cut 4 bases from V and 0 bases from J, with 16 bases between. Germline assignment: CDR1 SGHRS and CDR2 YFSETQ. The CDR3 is CASSAGAGSMNTEAFF. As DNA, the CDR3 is TGCGCCAGCAGCGCAGGTGCCGGGAGCATGAACACTGAAGCTTTCTTT.

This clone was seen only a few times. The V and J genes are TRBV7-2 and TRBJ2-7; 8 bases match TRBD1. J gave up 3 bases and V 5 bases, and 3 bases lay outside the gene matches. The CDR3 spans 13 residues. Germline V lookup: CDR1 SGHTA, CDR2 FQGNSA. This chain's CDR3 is CASSAGQDYEQYF. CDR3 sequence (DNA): TGTGCCAGCAGCGCGGGACAGGACTACGAGCAGTACTTC.

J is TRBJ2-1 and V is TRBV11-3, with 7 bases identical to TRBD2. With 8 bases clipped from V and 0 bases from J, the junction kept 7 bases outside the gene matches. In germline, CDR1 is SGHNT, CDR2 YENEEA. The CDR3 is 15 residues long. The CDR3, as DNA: TGTGCCAGCCAATCCGCGGGGGACTCCTACAATGAGCAGTTCTTC. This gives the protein CASQSAGDSYNEQFF.

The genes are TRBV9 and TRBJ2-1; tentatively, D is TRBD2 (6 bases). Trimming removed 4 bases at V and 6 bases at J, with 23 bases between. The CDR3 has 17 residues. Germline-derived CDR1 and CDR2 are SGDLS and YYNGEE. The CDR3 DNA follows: TGTGCCAGCAGCCCCTCCTCGACTAGTTGGGGCACCAATGAGCAGTTCTTC. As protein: CASSPSSTSWGTNEQFF.

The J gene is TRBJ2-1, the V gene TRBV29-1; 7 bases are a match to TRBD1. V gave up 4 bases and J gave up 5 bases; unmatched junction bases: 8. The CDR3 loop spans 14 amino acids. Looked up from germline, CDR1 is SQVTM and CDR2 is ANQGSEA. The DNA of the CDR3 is TGCAGCGTTGCCGACGGACAGGAAAACAATGAGCAGTTCTTC. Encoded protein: CSVADGQENNEQFF.

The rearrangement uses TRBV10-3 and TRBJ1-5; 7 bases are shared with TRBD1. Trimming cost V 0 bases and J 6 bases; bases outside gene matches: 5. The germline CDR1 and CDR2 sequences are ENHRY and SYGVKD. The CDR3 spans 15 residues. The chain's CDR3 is CAISESLAGGQPQHF. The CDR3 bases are TGTGCCATCAGTGAGTCGTTGGCAGGGGGTCAGCCCCAGCATTTT.

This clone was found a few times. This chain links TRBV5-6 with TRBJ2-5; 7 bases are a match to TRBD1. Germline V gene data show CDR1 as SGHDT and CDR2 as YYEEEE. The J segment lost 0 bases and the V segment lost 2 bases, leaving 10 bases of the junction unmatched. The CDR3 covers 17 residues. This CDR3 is CASSFGRGWENQETQYF. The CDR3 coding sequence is TGTGCCAGCAGCTTTGGCAGGGGGTGGGAGAACCAAGAGACCCAGTACTTC.